One sample yielded the 8 T cell receptor beta chains listed below, sequenced in a study of shared clonotypes between healthy human individuals. Assay used: immunoSEQ multiplex PCR; TCRdb lists only in-frame clones, some missing. Among about 1,500,000 clones listed, roughly 96% were seen once. Sequenced sample: naive CD4+ T cells sorted from blood. Indicated subset: CD45RA+ positively selected. These receptors came from a man under 40 in good health.

The genes are TRBV30 and TRBJ2-7, with TRBD1 identical over 11 bases. The ends lost 1 base at V and 2 bases at J; junction bases unmatched: 1. The germline V gene encodes CDR1 GTSNPN and CDR2 SVGIG (reference sequence). The CDR3 length is 14 residues. This CDR3 reads CAWSGGQGAYEQYF. The CDR3 DNA reads TGTGCCTGGAGTGGGGGACAGGGGGCCTACGAGCAGTACTTC.

The J gene is TRBJ1-5, the V gene TRBV28; D is ambiguous. V lost 7 bases and J lost 9, with 16 bases in between. The CDR3 totals 13 residues. CDR1 and CDR2 (germline): MDHEN, SYDVKM. The CDR3 reads CASNSEAWGPQHF. In DNA, the CDR3 is TGTGCCAGCAATAGTGAAGCCTGGGGGCCCCAGCATTTT.

The chain uses TRBV5-4 and TRBJ2-2; D might be TRBD2 (6 bases). From germline, CDR1 is SGHNT and CDR2 YYREEE (reference sequence). V dropped 4 bases and J dropped 5 bases, with 18 bases sitting between them. This CDR3 contains 16 residues. CDR3 amino acids: CASSAASAKGTGELFF. The CDR3 nucleotides read TGTGCCAGCAGCGCGGCTAGCGCGAAGGGTACCGGGGAGCTGTTTTTT. The complete variable domain, with remaining parts taken from reference TRBV5-4 and TRBJ2-2, reads ETGVTQSPTHLIKTRGQQVTLRCSSQSGHNTVSWYQQALGQGPQFIFQYYREEENGRGNFPPRFSGLQFPNYSSELNVNALELDDSALYLCASSAASAKGTGELFFGEGSRLTVL.

This sequence joins TRBV28 and TRBJ1-1; TRBD1 aligns across 7 bases. The CDR3 has 13 amino acids. V shed 7 bases, J shed 6 bases, and the junction held 8 bases outside the gene matches. Per germline, CDR1 MDHEN and CDR2 SYDVKM. Here the CDR3 reads CASTEQGLPEAFF. DNA of the CDR3: TGTGCCAGCACCGAACAGGGGCTCCCTGAAGCTTTCTTT. Supplemented by reference TRBV28 and TRBJ1-1, the full variable domain reads DVKVTQSSRYLVKRTGEKVFLECVQDMDHENMFWYRQDPGLGLRLIYFSYDVKMKEKGDIPEGYSVSREKKERFSLILESASTNQTSMYLCASTEQGLPEAFFGQGTRLTVV.

This clone has just one count. The chain recombines TRBV10-1 with TRBJ2-1; a weak D match, TRBD2 (6 bases). The V end was cut by 6 bases, the J end by 5 bases, with 17 bases between. The CDR3 contains 15 residues. Per germline, CDR1 WNHNN and CDR2 SYGVQD (reference sequence). This chain's CDR3 is CASSHTGTPDNEQFF. CDR3 bases: TGCGCCAGCAGCCACACCGGGACTCCCGACAATGAGCAGTTCTTC.

V is TRBV27 and J is TRBJ2-1; 7 nucleotides line up with TRBD2. The CDR3 consists of 14 residues. Germline V CDR1 and CDR2: MNHEY, SMNVEV (reference sequence). Germline trimming cut 4 bases from V and 9 bases from J; bases unmatched to any gene: 9. The CDR3 DNA follows: TGTGCCAGCAGTTCTCTCGCGGGAGCTTTTGAGCAGTTCTTC. Encoded protein: CASSSLAGAFEQFF.

The CDR3 loop reads CASSFLAGGPADTQYF. The CDR3 DNA follows: TGTGCCAGCAGTTTCCTAGCGGGAGGGCCTGCTGATACGCAGTATTTT. The rearrangement links TRBV9 to TRBJ2-3, with 12 bases matching TRBD2. Germline loops: CDR1 SGDLS, CDR2 YYNGEE. This CDR3 contains 16 residues. The junction had 10 bases not matched to a gene; V was cut back by 5 bases and J by 6 bases.

CDR3 DNA: TGCGCCAGCGGGCTAGCGCCTCCCGAGACCCAGTACTTC. Translated, it gives CASGLAPPETQYF. The V call is TRBV4-1, the J call TRBJ2-5; TRBD2 is a possible D gene (6 bases). V was pared by 8 bases and J by 5 bases, with 15 bases between. The CDR3 totals 13 residues. Germline V CDR1 and CDR2: MGHRA, YSYEKL.